The 21 T cell receptor beta chains below come from one sample, sequenced in a study of T cells in Graves' hyperthyroidism and ophthalmopathy. RNA transcripts gave rise to amplified TCR beta CDR3 regions. Primed by the HTBI set, a first-round RT-PCR was run on the TCR CDR3. TCRdb itself ran the multiplex PCR reads through MiXCR, one entry per CDR3 protein. Of under 400,000 distinct CDR3 sequences listed, around 23% are singletons. Input material: blood. The receptors shown here come from a woman aged 50 to 60 with Graves' hyperthyroidism.

The gene calls are TRBV28 and TRBJ1-2, with D perhaps matching TRBD1 (6 bases). With 2 bases removed from V and 7 bases from J, the gap between germline ends came to 8 bases. The CDR3 consists of 12 residues. From germline, CDR1 is MDHEN and CDR2 SYDVKM. The CDR3 region is CASSLGQLGYTF. DNA of the CDR3: TGTGCCAGCAGTTTAGGACAGCTTGGCTACACCTTC.

This clonotype was detected many times. This sequence joins TRBV10-3 and TRBJ2-7; 8 positions match TRBD2. V trimming: 2 bases; J trimming: 5 bases; junction bases outside the gene matches: 8. The CDR3 totals 15 residues. The germline gives CDR1 ENHRY, CDR2 SYGVKD. CDR3 in amino acids: CAISEGAGGRDEQYF. The CDR3 nucleotides are TGTGCCATCAGTGAGGGGGCGGGAGGACGGGACGAGCAGTACTTC.

The chain has TRBV7-9 and TRBJ2-2; D unresolved. Looked up from germline, CDR1 is SEHNR and CDR2 is FQNEAQ (reference sequence). The CDR3 length is 15 residues. V was shortened by 5 bases and J by 5 bases, with 15 bases between the two germline ends. The CDR3 DNA reads TGTGCCAGCAGCCGCGGAACCGACGGGACCGGGGAGCTGTTTTTT. Translation: CASSRGTDGTGELFF.

This clonotype showed up many times. The chain is built from TRBV5-6 and TRBJ1-1; maybe TRBD1 (6 bases). Germline assignment: CDR1 SGHDT and CDR2 YYEEEE. This CDR3 is 16 amino acids long. V gave up 1 base and J gave up 0 bases, with 13 bases separating them. CDR3 bases: TGTGCCAGCAGCTTGATACAGGGTGGAATGAACACTGAAGCTTTCTTT. Protein: CASSLIQGGMNTEAFF.

Many counts were recorded for this clonotype. CDR3 in DNA: TGTGCCAGCAGAGGGGGACTAGCGGGGTCCCTTTACGAGCAGTACTTC. Amino acid sequence: CASRGGLAGSLYEQYF. The chain has TRBV6-1 and TRBJ2-7; 13 nucleotides agree with TRBD2. The CDR3 is 16 amino acids. From germline, CDR1 is MNHNS and CDR2 SASEGT. The J segment lost 4 bases and the V segment lost 6 bases, leaving 9 bases of the junction unmatched.

The V call is TRBV28, the J call TRBJ1-5, with D possibly being TRBD1 (5 bases). The V gene's germline CDR1 is MDHEN and CDR2 SYDVKM. The V gene lost 2 bases and the J gene lost 6 bases, with 11 bases spanning the gap. The CDR3 runs to 14 residues. The CDR3 DNA follows: TGTGCCAGCAGTTTAGATGGGGGGAGTCAGCCCCAGCATTTT. It encodes CASSLDGGSQPQHF. The full variable domain, with the rest looked up from reference TRBV28 and TRBJ1-5, is DVKVTQSSRYLVKRTGEKVFLECVQDMDHENMFWYRQDPGLGLRLIYFSYDVKMKEKGDIPEGYSVSREKKERFSLILESASTNQTSMYLCASSLDGGSQPQHFGDGTRLSIL.

This clonotype was counted a few times. V and J are TRBV4-2 and TRBJ2-7, with 7 nucleotides matching TRBD2. CDR1 and CDR2 (germline): LGHNA, YNFKEQ. This CDR3 region has 16 residues. V lost 0 bases to trimming and J lost 4 bases; unmatched junction nucleotides: 9. The CDR3 loop is CASSQDLTSSGYEQYF. CDR3 DNA sequence: TGTGCCAGCAGCCAAGATTTGACTAGCTCGGGTTACGAGCAGTACTTC.

A few counts support this clonotype. J is TRBJ2-1 and V is TRBV6-1, with TRBD2 matching over 7 bases. Germline V gene data show CDR1 as MNHNS and CDR2 as SASEGT. Trimming cost V 6 bases and J 0 bases; bases outside gene matches: 8. The CDR3 runs 16 residues. This chain's CDR3 is CASSAPGGTSYNEQFF. The DNA of the CDR3 is TGTGCCAGCAGCGCGCCGGGGGGAACCTCCTACAATGAGCAGTTCTTC.

This clonotype appeared many times. The J gene is TRBJ2-1, the V gene TRBV5-1, with D hard to call. In germline, CDR1 is SGHRS, CDR2 YFSETQ. Trimming took 1 base from V and 0 from J, leaving 8 bases between them. The CDR3 consists of 15 residues. CDR3 bases: TGCGCCAGCAGCTTGATCCGGAGCTCCTACAATGAGCAGTTCTTC. It specifies CASSLIRSSYNEQFF.

This clonotype occurred a few times. This chain uses TRBV28 with TRBJ1-6, with D hard to call. The germline V and J ends were trimmed by 6 bases and 8 bases, with 11 bases remaining between them. CDR1 MDHEN and CDR2 SYDVKM come from the germline V gene. The CDR3 totals 13 residues. The chain's CDR3 is CASRVGWDSPLHF. Written as DNA, the CDR3 is TGTGCCAGCAGGGTCGGGTGGGATTCACCCCTCCACTTT.

This clonotype was recorded a few times. The CDR3 spells CASSIIADNEQFF. DNA for the CDR3: TGTGCCAGCAGCATTATAGCAGACAATGAGCAGTTCTTC. The chain combines TRBV11-3 with TRBJ2-1; D not resolved. CDR1 is SGHNT and CDR2 is YENEEA in the germline V gene. The CDR3 consists of 13 residues. Trimming took off 5 bases at V and 5 bases at J, with 10 bases between the two ends.

This clonotype was detected ten times or more. The V call is TRBV5-1, the J call TRBJ1-1; D is ambiguous. Per the germline V gene, CDR1 is SGHRS and CDR2 is YFSETQ. The length of the CDR3 is 15 residues. V was pared by 0 bases and J by 1 base, with 10 bases between. The CDR3: CASSLAGKPNTEAFF. The CDR3 DNA reads as TGCGCCAGCAGCTTGGCCGGCAAACCGAACACTGAAGCTTTCTTT.

The chain links TRBV28 to TRBJ2-5, with 11 bases identical to TRBD2. J gave up 2 bases and V 4 bases, and 3 bases lay outside the gene matches. Germline loops: CDR1 MDHEN, CDR2 SYDVKM. CDR3 length equals 15 residues. CDR3 in amino acids: CASSSASGGQETQYF. CDR3 nucleotides: TGTGCCAGCAGTTCGGCTAGCGGGGGGCAAGAGACCCAGTACTTC.

This clonotype was counted at least ten times. The V and J genes are TRBV18 and TRBJ1-1; D is possibly TRBD1 (5 bases). Germline values: CDR1 KGHSH, CDR2 LQKENI. Trimming cost V 1 base and J 1 base, with 7 bases left between them. The length of the CDR3 is 14 residues. The CDR3 sequence: CASSPQTANTEAFF. CDR3 sequence (DNA): TGTGCCAGCTCACCACAGACAGCGAACACTGAAGCTTTCTTT.

This clonotype was seen at least ten times. The J gene is TRBJ2-7, the V gene TRBV11-2; 8 bases line up with TRBD2. This CDR3 has 15 residues. The J segment lost 1 base and the V segment lost 3 bases, leaving 5 bases of the junction unmatched. CDR1 is SGHAT and CDR2 is FQNNGV in the germline V gene. The CDR3 nucleotides read TGTGCCAGCAGCTTCGCGGGAGGCCCTTCCTACGAGCAGTACTTC. It is translated as CASSFAGGPSYEQYF.

The chain couples TRBV9 to TRBJ1-1; D unresolved. CDR3 length: 13 residues. CDR1 is SGDLS and CDR2 is YYNGEE in the germline V gene. Trimming pared 2 bases from V and 6 bases from J, leaving 11 bases between. The CDR3 DNA sequence: TGTGCCAGCAGCGTGGGTGTGGGATCTGAAGCTTTCTTT. Protein product: CASSVGVGSEAFF.

This sequence joins TRBV6-2 or TRBV6-3 and TRBJ2-7; the D gene could be TRBD1 or TRBD2 (7 bases each). CDR3 length: 15 amino acids. The V end lost 6 bases, the J end lost 2 bases, and 17 bases lay between the germline ends. Germline assignment: CDR1 MNHEY and CDR2 SVGEGT. CDR3 in DNA: TGTGCCAGCAGACCCGGGAGGACAGGAGCCTACGAGCAGTACTTC. As protein: CASRPGRTGAYEQYF.

This clonotype showed up just a few times. The chain is built from TRBV10-3 and TRBJ2-2; 9 nucleotides agree with TRBD2. This CDR3 spans 15 amino acids. Per the germline V gene, CDR1 is ENHRY and CDR2 is SYGVKD. J lost 2 bases, V lost 11 bases, and 9 bases had no gene match. The CDR3 sequence is CASFSGGSNTGELFF. CDR3 nucleotide sequence: TGTGCCTCGTTTAGCGGGGGCAGTAACACCGGGGAGCTGTTTTTT.

The chain combines TRBV29-1 with TRBJ2-7; D tentatively reads TRBD1 or TRBD2 (5 bases each). This CDR3 contains 12 residues. V gave up 2 bases and J gave up 5 bases, with 10 bases separating them. Germline assignment: CDR1 SQVTM and CDR2 ANQGSEA. CDR3 in DNA: TGCAGCGTTGAACAGGGAGCCAACGAGCAGTACTTC. This gives the protein CSVEQGANEQYF.

Only one count was recorded for this clonotype. The V call is TRBV6-5, the J call TRBJ2-4; 9 nucleotides line up with TRBD1. Germline-derived CDR1 and CDR2 are MNHEY and SVGAGI. CDR3 length: 17 residues. V shed 1 base and J 0 bases; nucleotides not matched to a gene: 4. The CDR3 DNA reads TGTGCCAGCAGTTACTATGACAGGGGGATAGCCAAAAACATTCAGTACTTC. Translating it yields CASSYYDRGIAKNIQYF.

This chain connects TRBV7-3 to TRBJ2-1; TRBD2 agrees at 8 bases. V lost 5 bases to trimming and J lost 2 bases; unmatched junction nucleotides: 11. The germline V gene encodes CDR1 SGHTA and CDR2 FQGTGA. This CDR3 has 17 amino acids. The CDR3 sequence: CASSVNSGVIPYNEQFF. CDR3 sequence (DNA): TGTGCCAGCAGCGTAAATAGCGGGGTAATTCCCTACAATGAGCAGTTCTTC.